Sequencing of this TCR beta chain was carried out in a study of cytomegalovirus exposure and HLA in healthy donors. As for the study in general: The same platform used for the approximately 670 first-cohort repertoires was also used for the roughly 130 validation repertoires, as a later analysis reported.

This clone was recorded once. No antigen is known for it. The junction departs from germline at one end; a sequencing error may be responsible. The CDR3 has 13 amino acids. CDR1 and CDR2 from the germline V gene are SNHLY and FYNNEI. Study-level findings and limits: Whilst most TCR sequences proved rare, a subset of public TCRs occurred across many donors. Among TCR beta chains, those listed as cytomegalovirus-associated numbered under 200.

The table came from immunoSEQ multiplex PCR; TCRdb's copy has only in-frame clones and leaves some out. The sample yields about 180,000 clones, 85% to 90% seen once. The sequenced sample consisted of PBMCs. The sequence derives from a woman aged 25 to 45 in good health and CMV-seronegative. This chain uses TRBV2 with TRBJ2-1; 11 nucleotides agree with TRBD2. DNA for the CDR3: TGTGCCAGCAGGTCTAGCGGGGGGCCAATAGTACTCTTC. The encoded protein is CASRSSGGPIVLF.